This record covers a single T cell receptor (beta chain). This sample was taken from a study of blood T cell repertoires in COVID-19. Across the whole study: PBMCs, B-cell-depleted T cells, or T cells were the source of the cDNA or gDNA that made up the material.

Losses at the gene ends were 3 bases for V and 4 bases for J; bases not matched to a gene: 10. There are 17 residues in the CDR3. Germline V gene sequence: CDR1 LNHDA, CDR2 SQIVND (reference sequence). Methods used by the authors: Estimation of nucleated cell counts relied on the amplification of reference gene primers. Only in-frame clones appear in the TCRdb table, and some are missing; sequencing was by immunoSEQ multiplex PCR. D and trimming were read from the DNA, whereas the V and J calls and clone size are those reported in that table. Here the sample spans under 250,000 clones, 80% to 85% being singletons.

The chain combines TRBV19 with TRBJ2-1; 9 positions agree with TRBD2. This clonotype was sampled from a woman between 18 and 30 years old with acute or convalescent COVID-19. The source material was peripheral blood. In nucleotides, the CDR3 is TGTGCCAGTAGTATCAGGGCTAGCGGGATTGGGTACAATGAGCAGTTCTTC. Translation: CASSIRASGIGYNEQFF.